This T cell receptor beta chain was captured in a study of cytomegalovirus exposure and HLA in healthy donors. About this clone itself: Its antigen is still unknown.

Primers for the PCR totalled 60 Vbeta and 13 Jbeta. This table comes from immunoSEQ multiplex PCR, and its TCRdb copy is limited to in-frame clones, with some not included. The table records approximately 33,000 clones, roughly 50% of them present only once. Findings of the study overall: TRBV6-2, TRBV6-3 and some other V segments were unresolvable in 87-base-pair reads. The authors later found HLA-associated TCR beta chains more clonally expanded than equally common others. The authors assumed roughly uniform sequencing depth across donors for presence/absence analyses.

The CDR3 totals 13 residues. V was trimmed by 5 bases and J by 9 bases, leaving 14 bases between them. The germline V gene has CDR1 SGHVS and CDR2 FNYEAQ. The TCR sequence derives from a woman aged 40-49 years in good health and CMV-seropositive. The chain couples TRBV7-6 to TRBJ2-1; TRBD2 might be the D (6 bases). Sequencing input: PBMCs. The CDR3 region is CASSGGVGIEQFF. The DNA of the CDR3 is TGTGCCAGCAGCGGCGGGGTAGGGATTGAGCAGTTCTTC.